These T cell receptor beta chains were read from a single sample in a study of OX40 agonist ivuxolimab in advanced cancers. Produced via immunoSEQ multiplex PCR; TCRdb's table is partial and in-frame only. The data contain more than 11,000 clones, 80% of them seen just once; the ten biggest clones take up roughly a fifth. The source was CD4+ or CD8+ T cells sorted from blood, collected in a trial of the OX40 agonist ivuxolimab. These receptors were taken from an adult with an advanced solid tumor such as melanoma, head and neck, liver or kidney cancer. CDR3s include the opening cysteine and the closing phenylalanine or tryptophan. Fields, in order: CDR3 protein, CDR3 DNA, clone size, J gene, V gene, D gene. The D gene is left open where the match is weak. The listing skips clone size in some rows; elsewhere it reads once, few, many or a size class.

CASSQARGDSYEQYF TGCGCCAGCAGCCAAGCGCGAGGGGATTCCTACGAGCAGTACTTC . TRBJ2-7 TRBV4-3 .
CASSLPGRTYEQYF TGTGCCAGCAGTCTACCGGGCCGAACCTACGAGCAGTACTTC . TRBJ2-7 TRBV27 .
CASSALDWRASTDTQYF TGTGCCAGCAGCGCATTGGACTGGAGGGCTAGCACAGATACGCAGTATTTT . TRBJ2-3 TRBV9 .
CASSEGGFGQPQHF TGTGCCAGCAGCGAGGGGGGCTTCGGTCAGCCCCAGCATTTT once TRBJ1-5 TRBV4-2 .
CAWRLIRGSNNEQFF TGTGCCTGGAGGCTTATCCGGGGGAGCAACAATGAGCAGTTCTTC . TRBJ2-1 TRBV30 .
CASSSRHPQETQYF TGTGCCAGCAGTTCTCGACACCCACAAGAGACCCAGTACTTC . TRBJ2-5 TRBV7-6 .
CASSPQRDSLLEPQHF TGTGCCAGCAGTCCCCAAAGGGACAGCCTATTAGAGCCCCAGCATTTT . TRBJ1-5 TRBV27 TRBD1
CASSLVRAVRDTQYF TGTGCCAGCAGCTTAGTCCGAGCGGTGCGGGATACGCAGTATTTT . TRBJ2-3 TRBV11-2 .
CASRPQGDTQYF TGTGCCAGCAGGCCTCAGGGAGATACGCAGTATTTT . TRBJ2-3 TRBV7-8 .
CASRGLARYNEQFF TGTGCCAGCAGAGGACTAGCGCGCTACAATGAGCAGTTCTTC . TRBJ2-1 TRBV6-6 TRBD2
CASSLGDGNEQFF TGTGCCAGCAGCTTAGGAGACGGGAATGAGCAGTTCTTC . TRBJ2-1 TRBV11-2 .
CASSLLGQRNEQFF TGTGCCAGCAGTTTATTGGGCCAGCGGAATGAGCAGTTCTTC . TRBJ2-1 TRBV27 .
CASSSSYEQYF TGTGCCAGCAGTTCCTCCTACGAGCAGTACTTC . TRBJ2-7 TRBV27 .
CASRAVRLLAGSSTDTQYF TGTGCCAGCCGAGCGGTTCGCCTACTAGCGGGATCTAGCACAGATACGCAGTATTTT . TRBJ2-3 TRBV27 TRBD2
CASRGLAGYEQFF TGTGCCAGCAGGGGCCTAGCGGGGTATGAGCAGTTCTTC . TRBJ2-1 TRBV27 TRBD2
CASSFGGAREAFF TGTGCCAGCAGCTTCGGAGGGGCTCGTGAAGCTTTCTTT . TRBJ1-1 TRBV13 .
CASSIHSQSSYGYTF TGTGCCAGCAGCATACACTCTCAATCCTCCTATGGCTACACCTTC . TRBJ1-2 TRBV11-2 .
CASQGTYEKQYF TGTGCCAGTCAGGGCACCTACGAGAAGCAGTACTTC few TRBJ2-7 TRBV19 .
CASDVEVSNQPQHF TGTGCCTCAGATGTGGAGGTTAGCAATCAGCCCCAGCATTTT . TRBJ1-5 TRBV19 .
CASILPGLNYEQYF TGCGCCAGCATACTCCCGGGACTAAACTACGAGCAGTACTTC . TRBJ2-7 TRBV10-2 TRBD2
CASSLSPGVTDTQYF TGTGCCAGCAGCCTCTCGCCGGGCGTCACAGATACGCAGTATTTT . TRBJ2-3 TRBV9 .
CASSIARNEKLFF TGTGCCAGCAGCATAGCCCGGAATGAAAAACTGTTTTTT few TRBJ1-4 TRBV5-4 .
CASSDTIHTDTQYF TGTGCCAGCAGCGATACTATCCACACAGATACGCAGTATTTT . TRBJ2-3 TRBV13 .
CASSFSYEQYF TGTGCCAGCAGCTTCTCCTACGAGCAGTACTTC . TRBJ2-7 TRBV7-9 .
CASSLSTYEQYF TGTGCCAGCTCCCTATCTACTTACGAGCAGTACTTC . TRBJ2-7 TRBV28 .
CASSLGHPSNQPQHF TGCGCCAGCAGCTTGGGGCACCCTAGCAATCAGCCCCAGCATTTT once TRBJ1-5 TRBV5-1 .
CASGLAGGPRNEQFF TGTGCCAGCGGACTAGCGGGAGGCCCTCGGAATGAGCAGTTCTTC . TRBJ2-1 TRBV7-2 TRBD2
CASSLITAGQLRTGELFF TGTGCCAGCAGTCTCATCACTGCTGGACAGCTTCGCACCGGGGAGCTGTTTTTT . TRBJ2-2 TRBV28 .
CASSYRTEGQPQHF TGTGCCAGCAGTTATAGGACCGAGGGACAGCCCCAGCATTTT . TRBJ1-5 TRBV6-5 .
CASSGGGAGENIQYF TGTGCCAGCAGCGGAGGAGGGGCAGGAGAAAACATTCAGTACTTC . TRBJ2-4 TRBV7-9 .
CASSLGQGATYEQYF TGCGCCAGCAGCCTAGGACAGGGGGCTACCTACGAGCAGTACTTC . TRBJ2-7 TRBV5-1 TRBD1
CAISGPRTEAFF TGTGCCATCAGTGGGCCCCGGACTGAAGCTTTCTTT . TRBJ1-1 TRBV10-3 .